A selection of T cell receptor beta chains follows, all from one sample in a study of shared clonotypes between healthy human individuals. Sequencing was performed with immunoSEQ multiplex PCR; in TCRdb, only in-frame clones are kept and a portion is missing. Among about 2 million clones listed, 85% to 95% were seen once. Sequences were obtained from naive CD8+ T cells sorted from blood. The receptors here all came from a man aged 18-30 years in good health. Both conserved end residues are part of each CDR3. A D gene is named only where the DNA matches it firmly. Size tells how often a clone was seen (once, few, many) or the class of an expanded clone, and some rows leave it out.

-	-	TRBV4-3	TRBJ1-3	TGCGCCAGCAGCCAAGATCAGGTCAGAGCTTCCTCTGGAAACACCATATATTTT	CASSQDQVRASSGNTIYF
TRBD2	-	TRBV27	TRBJ2-1	TGTGCCAGCAGTTTGCTAGCGGGGGGCTCCTACAATGAGCAGTTCTTC	CASSLLAGGSYNEQFF
-	-	TRBV2	TRBJ1-1	TGTGCCAGCAGTGAAGAGGCCAACTTGAACACTGAAGCTTTCTTT	CASSEEANLNTEAFF
TRBD2	-	TRBV4-1	TRBJ2-7	TGCGCCAGCAGCCAAGCGGCCGGGACTAGCGGAACCTACGAGCAGTACTTC	CASSQAAGTSGTYEQYF
-	-	TRBV7-2	TRBJ2-7	TGTGCCAGCAGCCGTAGCGGCCTTACATCCTACGAGCAGTACTTC	CASSRSGLTSYEQYF
TRBD2	-	TRBV9	TRBJ2-7	TGTGCCAGCAGCGTATCAAGCGGGGGCCCCTCCTACGAGCAGTACTTC	CASSVSSGGPSYEQYF
-	-	TRBV5-6	TRBJ2-1	TGTGCCAGCAGCCTGTCTAGCGCCGACAATGAGCAGTTCTTC	CASSLSSADNEQFF
-	-	TRBV27	TRBJ2-7	TGTGCCAGCAGTTCCAATCAAGGGCAGGAGCAGTACTTC	CASSSNQGQEQYF
TRBD1	-	TRBV2	TRBJ1-2	TGTGCCAGCAGTGAGTTACAGGGGGCAAACTATGGCTACACCTTC	CASSELQGANYGYTF
-	-	TRBV27	TRBJ2-5	TGTGCCAGCAGTTTATTTCAAGAGACCCAGTACTTC	CASSLFQETQYF
-	-	TRBV19	TRBJ2-3	TGTGCCAGTAGTCTTAGACAGAACACAGATACGCAGTATTTT	CASSLRQNTDTQYF
-	-	TRBV10-3	TRBJ1-4	TGTGCCATCAGTGAGTCGACGTCGGGGGCTTATAATGAAAAACTGTTTTTT	CAISESTSGAYNEKLFF
-	-	TRBV11-2	TRBJ2-2	TGTGCCAGCAGCTTAAGTCGGCTGGAGCGGATGGACACCGGGGAGCTGTTTTTT	CASSLSRLERMDTGELFF
-	few	TRBV6-6	TRBJ2-2	TGTGCCAGCAGTTACTCGAACGGGGAGCTGTTTTTT	CASSYSNGELFF
TRBD1	-	TRBV6-5	TRBJ2-7	TGTGCCAGCAGTCCAGGGACAGGACTTGCCTACGAGCAGTACTTC	CASSPGTGLAYEQYF
TRBD1	-	TRBV11-2	TRBJ1-2	TGTGCCAGCAGCTTCCCCGGGACAGGGAACTATGGCTACACCTTC	CASSFPGTGNYGYTF
-	-	TRBV27	TRBJ1-2	TGTGCCAGCAGTTTAGGTTTCGGGAGTGGCTACACCTTC	CASSLGFGSGYTF
-	-	TRBV6-6	TRBJ2-7	TGTGCCAGCAGTTACTCGTGGGACGTAGCCTACGAGCAGTACTTC	CASSYSWDVAYEQYF
-	-	TRBV6-5	TRBJ2-1	TGTGCCAGCAGTTACCAGCCAAAAAATGAGCAGTTCTTC	CASSYQPKNEQFF
-	-	TRBV30	TRBJ2-1	TGTGCCTGGAGTGTAGGGCGGACTGAGCAGTTCTTC	CAWSVGRTEQFF
-	-	TRBV5-1	TRBJ2-2	TGCGCCAGCAGCTTAAGAGGGCAGGGCACCGGGGAGCTGTTTTTT	CASSLRGQGTGELFF
-	-	TRBV29-1	TRBJ2-1	TGCAGCGTTGACGCCTACAATGAGCAGTTCTTC	CSVDAYNEQFF
-	-	TRBV7-2	TRBJ2-1	TGTGCCAGCAGCTTAGTCGCGCAGGGATTGATTGAGCAGTTCTTC	CASSLVAQGLIEQFF
-	-	TRBV4-1	TRBJ2-7	TGCGCCAGCAGCCAGGGTCCCAGCAGCGTTCTCTACGAGCAGTACTTC	CASSQGPSSVLYEQYF
-	-	TRBV7-9	TRBJ2-7	TGTGCCAGCAGCTTAGCAGGGCTGGGCTCCTACGAGCAGTACTTC	CASSLAGLGSYEQYF
TRBD2	-	TRBV27	TRBJ2-1	TGTGCCAGCAGCCTGGGACTAGCGGGACATGAGCAGTTCTTC	CASSLGLAGHEQFF
-	-	TRBV14	TRBJ2-1	TGTGCCAGCAGCCTCCTCCAGGGGGGCAATGAGCAGTTCTTC	CASSLLQGGNEQFF
TRBD2	-	TRBV5-1	TRBJ2-1	TGCGCCAGCAGCTTCAGCGGGGGGGTCTACAATGAGCAGTTCTTC	CASSFSGGVYNEQFF
TRBD1	-	TRBV10-1	TRBJ2-7	TGCGCCAGCAGTGAGTCGACAGGGATTTACGAGCAGTACTTC	CASSESTGIYEQYF
-	-	TRBV9	TRBJ2-2	TGTGCCAGCAGCGTAGCAGGGTCCGGGGAGCTGTTTTTT	CASSVAGSGELFF
TRBD2	once	TRBV5-4	TRBJ2-2	TGTGCCAGCAGCTTGACCCTAGCGGGAGAGACCGGGGAGCTGTTTTTT	CASSLTLAGETGELFF